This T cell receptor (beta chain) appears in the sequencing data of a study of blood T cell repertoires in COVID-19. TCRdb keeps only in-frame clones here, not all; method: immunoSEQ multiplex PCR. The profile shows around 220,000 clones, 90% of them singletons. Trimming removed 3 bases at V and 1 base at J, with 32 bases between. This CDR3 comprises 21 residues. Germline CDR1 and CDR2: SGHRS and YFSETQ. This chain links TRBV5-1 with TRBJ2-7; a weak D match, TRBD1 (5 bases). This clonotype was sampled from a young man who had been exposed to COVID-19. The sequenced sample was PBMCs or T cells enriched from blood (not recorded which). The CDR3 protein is CASSWPKLNTRTQKGSYEQYF. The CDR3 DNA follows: TGCGCCAGCAGCTGGCCAAAATTGAACACCCGAACCCAGAAGGGGTCCTACGAGCAGTACTTC.